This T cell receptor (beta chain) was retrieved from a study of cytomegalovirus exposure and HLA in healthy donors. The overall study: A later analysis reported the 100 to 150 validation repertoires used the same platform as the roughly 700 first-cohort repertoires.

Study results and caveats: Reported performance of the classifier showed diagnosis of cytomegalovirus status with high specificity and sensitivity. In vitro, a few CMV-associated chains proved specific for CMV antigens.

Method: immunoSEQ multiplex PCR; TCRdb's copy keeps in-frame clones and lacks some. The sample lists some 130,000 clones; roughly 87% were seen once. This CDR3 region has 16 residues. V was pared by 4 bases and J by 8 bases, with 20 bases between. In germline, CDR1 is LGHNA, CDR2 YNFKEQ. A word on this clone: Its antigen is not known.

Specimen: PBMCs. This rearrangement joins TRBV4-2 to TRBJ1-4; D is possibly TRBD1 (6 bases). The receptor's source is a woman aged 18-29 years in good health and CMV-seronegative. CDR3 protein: CASSRAPGGGREKLFF. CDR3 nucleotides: TGTGCCAGCAGCCGGGCCCCGGGAGGGGGTCGGGAAAAACTGTTTTTT.